The clone carrying this T cell receptor beta chain was detected once. After removal of 4 bases from V and 5 bases from J, the junction contained 10 bases not matched to a gene. This CDR3 spans 16 amino acids. Germline CDR1 and CDR2: SGDLS and YYNGEE. This sample was taken from a study of blood T cell repertoires in COVID-19. In the study overall: Nucleic acid was either cDNA or gDNA, and it came from T cells, B-cell-depleted T cells, or PBMCs.

In the original processing: Using reference gene primer amplification, nucleated cell counts were estimated. This table comes from immunoSEQ multiplex PCR, and its TCRdb copy is limited to in-frame clones, with some not included. V, J and clone size are taken as reported in that table, and D and trimming were inferred from the DNA itself. The sample consists of fewer than 95,000 clones, 70% to 90% of them appearing once. Input material: peripheral blood. This TCR derives from an elderly woman with acute or convalescent COVID-19. The gene calls are TRBV9 and TRBJ2-2; TRBD1 matches 8 bases. The CDR3 region is CASSFGTGGPTGELFF. CDR3 nucleotide sequence: TGTGCCAGCAGCTTTGGGACAGGAGGTCCTACCGGGGAGCTGTTTTTT.